The clone carrying this T cell receptor (beta chain) was seen repeatedly, ten times or more. Its antigen is not identified. This entry is derived from a study of identical twins. The study's findings and limits: Cross-sectional statistics, not tracking of the same donors, supported the conclusions. Among beta out-of-frame sequences, excess sharing between twins appeared weaker.

With template switching, a universal primer site was added, and the cDNA carried unique molecular identifiers. MiXCR, applied by TCRdb to the 5' RACE reads, yields one record per CDR3 protein. The data show approximately 630,000 distinct CDR3 sequences, just over 7% seen once. This sample also appeared in a second study, on yellow fever vaccine responses in identical twins.

Sequencing used PBMCs. This TCR came from a woman aged 18-29 years in good health.

CDR3 in amino acids: CAIGMGGETQYF. The CDR3 DNA reads as TGTGCCATCGGGATGGGGGGAGAGACCCAGTACTTC. The V and J genes are TRBV10-3 and TRBJ2-5; tentatively, D is TRBD2 (6 bases). V shed 8 bases and J shed 4 bases, with 11 bases lying between them. CDR1 and CDR2 (germline): ENHRY, SYGVKD. This CDR3 is 12 amino acids long.